The clone carrying this TCR beta chain was recorded a few times. This record comes from a study of patients and donors after allogeneic stem cell transplantation. Germline-derived CDR1 and CDR2 are SQVTM and ANQGSEA. V was cut by 3 bases and J by 4 bases, with 12 bases left in between. This CDR3 comprises 13 residues. MiXCR was run by TCRdb on the RT-PCR reads, yielding one entry per CDR3 protein. The data contain tens of thousands of distinct CDR3 sequences, roughly 43% of them singletons. This clonotype was obtained from a human donor who was either an allogeneic HSCT recipient or a stem cell or donor lymphocyte infusion donor (not recorded which). It is not recorded whose cells these are; they may come from a transplant donor. Sequences were obtained from blood, either unsorted or a sorted T cell fraction (not recorded which). V and J are TRBV29-1 and TRBJ1-2; D unresolved. The CDR3 here is CSVERPLSYGYTF. Here the CDR3 DNA reads TGCAGCGTTGAGAGGCCCCTAAGCTATGGCTACACCTTC.